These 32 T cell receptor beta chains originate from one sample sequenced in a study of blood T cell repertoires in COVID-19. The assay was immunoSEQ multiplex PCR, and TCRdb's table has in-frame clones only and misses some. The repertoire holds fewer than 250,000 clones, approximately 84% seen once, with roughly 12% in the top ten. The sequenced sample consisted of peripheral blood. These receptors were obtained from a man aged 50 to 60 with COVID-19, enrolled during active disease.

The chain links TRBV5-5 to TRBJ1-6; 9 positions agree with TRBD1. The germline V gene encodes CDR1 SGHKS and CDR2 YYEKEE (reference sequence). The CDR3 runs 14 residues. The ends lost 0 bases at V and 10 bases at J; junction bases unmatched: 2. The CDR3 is CASSLGQGESPLHF. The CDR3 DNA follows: TGTGCCAGCAGCTTGGGACAGGGGGAATCACCCCTCCACTTT.

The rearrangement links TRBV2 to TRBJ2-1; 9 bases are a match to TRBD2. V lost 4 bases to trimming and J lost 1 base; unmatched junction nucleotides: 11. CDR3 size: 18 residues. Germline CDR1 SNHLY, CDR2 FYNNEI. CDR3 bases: TGTGCCAGCAGTGGTTTCCTAGCGGGGAGAGAGTCCTACAATGAGCAGTTCTTC. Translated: CASSGFLAGRESYNEQFF.

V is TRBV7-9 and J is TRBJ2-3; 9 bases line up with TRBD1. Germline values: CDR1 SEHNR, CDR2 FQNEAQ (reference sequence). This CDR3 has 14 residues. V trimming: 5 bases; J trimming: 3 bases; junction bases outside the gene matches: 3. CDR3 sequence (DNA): TGTGCCAGCAGCCGGGGACAGGGAACAGATACGCAGTATTTT. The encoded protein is CASSRGQGTDTQYF.

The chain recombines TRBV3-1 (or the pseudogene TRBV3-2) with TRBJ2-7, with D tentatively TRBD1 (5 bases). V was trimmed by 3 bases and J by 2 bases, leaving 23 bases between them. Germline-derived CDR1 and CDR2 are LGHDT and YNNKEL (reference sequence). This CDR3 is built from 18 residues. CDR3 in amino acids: CASSQTVEAGIPTYEQYF. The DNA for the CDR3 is TGTGCCAGCAGCCAGACGGTGGAAGCAGGGATCCCTACCTACGAGCAGTACTTC.

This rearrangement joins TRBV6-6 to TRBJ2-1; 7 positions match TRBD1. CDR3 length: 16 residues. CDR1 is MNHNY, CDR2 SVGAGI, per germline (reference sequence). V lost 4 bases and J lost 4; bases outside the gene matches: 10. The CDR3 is CASSLQGTENYNEQFF. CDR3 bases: TGTGCCAGCAGTTTACAGGGGACGGAGAATTACAATGAGCAGTTCTTC.

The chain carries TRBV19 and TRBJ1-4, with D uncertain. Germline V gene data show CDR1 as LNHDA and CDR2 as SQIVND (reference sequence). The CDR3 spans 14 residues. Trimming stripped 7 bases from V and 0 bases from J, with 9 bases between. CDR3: CASTPSATNEKLFF. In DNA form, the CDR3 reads TGTGCCAGTACCCCTTCCGCAACTAATGAAAAACTGTTTTTT.

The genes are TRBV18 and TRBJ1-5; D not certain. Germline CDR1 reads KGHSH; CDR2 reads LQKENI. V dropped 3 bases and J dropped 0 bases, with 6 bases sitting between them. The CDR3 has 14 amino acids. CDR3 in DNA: TGTGCCAGCTCACCCTCTCGTAGCAATCAGCCCCAGCATTTT. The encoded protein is CASSPSRSNQPQHF.

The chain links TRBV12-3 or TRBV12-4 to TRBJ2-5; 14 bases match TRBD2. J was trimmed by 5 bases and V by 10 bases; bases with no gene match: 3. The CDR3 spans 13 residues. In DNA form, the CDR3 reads TGTGCCATCCGGACTAGCGGGAGGGAGACCCAGTACTTC. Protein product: CAIRTSGRETQYF.

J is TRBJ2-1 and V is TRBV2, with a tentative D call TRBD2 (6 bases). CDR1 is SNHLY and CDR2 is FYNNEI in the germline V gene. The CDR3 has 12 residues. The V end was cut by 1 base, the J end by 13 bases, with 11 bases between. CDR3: CASSEVASAQFF. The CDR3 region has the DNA TGTGCCAGCAGTGAAGTGGCTAGCGCTCAGTTCTTC.

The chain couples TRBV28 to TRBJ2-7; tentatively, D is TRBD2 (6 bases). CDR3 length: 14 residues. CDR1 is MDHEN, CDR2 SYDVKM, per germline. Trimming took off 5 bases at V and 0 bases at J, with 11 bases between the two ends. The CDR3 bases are TGTGCCAGCAGTGGGACTTATAGCTCCTACGAGCAGTACTTC. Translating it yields CASSGTYSSYEQYF.

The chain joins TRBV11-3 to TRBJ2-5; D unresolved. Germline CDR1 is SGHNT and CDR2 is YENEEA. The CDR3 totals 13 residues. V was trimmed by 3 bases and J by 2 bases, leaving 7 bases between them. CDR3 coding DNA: TGTGCCAGCAGCTTGGGCAGACAAGAGACCCAGTACTTC. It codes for CASSLGRQETQYF.

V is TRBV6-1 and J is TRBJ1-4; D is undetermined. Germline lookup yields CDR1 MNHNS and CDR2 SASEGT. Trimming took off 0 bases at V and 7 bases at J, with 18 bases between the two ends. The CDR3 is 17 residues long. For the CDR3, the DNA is TGTGCCAGCAGTGAAGCGCCGATACTAGGGCTAGGTGAAAAACTGTTTTTT. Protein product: CASSEAPILGLGEKLFF.

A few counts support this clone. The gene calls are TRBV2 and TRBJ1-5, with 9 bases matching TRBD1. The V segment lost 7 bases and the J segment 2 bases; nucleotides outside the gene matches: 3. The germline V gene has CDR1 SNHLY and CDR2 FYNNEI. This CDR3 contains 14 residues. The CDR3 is CASMGQGGNQPQHF. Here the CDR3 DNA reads TGTGCCAGCATGGGACAGGGCGGCAATCAGCCCCAGCATTTT.

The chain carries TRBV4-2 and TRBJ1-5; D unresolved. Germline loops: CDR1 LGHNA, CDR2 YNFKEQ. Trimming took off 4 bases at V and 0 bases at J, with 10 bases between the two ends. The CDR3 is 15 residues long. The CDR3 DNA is TGTGCCAGCAGCCCTCGGCGGGATAGCAATCAGCCCCAGCATTTT. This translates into CASSPRRDSNQPQHF.

DNA of the CDR3: TGTGCCAGCAGTTCCGAGACAGGGTATCATCGAGATGGCTACACCTTC. Residues: CASSSETGYHRDGYTF. The gene calls are TRBV27 and TRBJ1-2, with 7 bases that match TRBD1. This CDR3 has 16 residues. J gave up 6 bases and V 4 bases, and 14 bases lay outside the gene matches. The germline V gene has CDR1 MNHEY and CDR2 SMNVEV (reference sequence).

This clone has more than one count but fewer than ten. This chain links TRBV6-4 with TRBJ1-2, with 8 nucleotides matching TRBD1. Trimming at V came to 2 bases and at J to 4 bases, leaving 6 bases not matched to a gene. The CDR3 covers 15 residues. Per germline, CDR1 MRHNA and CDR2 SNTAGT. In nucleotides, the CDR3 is TGTGCCAGCAGTGACGCCCCCGGGACAGGCTATGGCTACACCTTC. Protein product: CASSDAPGTGYGYTF.

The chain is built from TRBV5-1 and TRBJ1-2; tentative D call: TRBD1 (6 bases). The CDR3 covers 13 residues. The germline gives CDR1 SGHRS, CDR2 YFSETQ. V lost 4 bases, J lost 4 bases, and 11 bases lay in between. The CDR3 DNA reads TGCGCCAGCAGCATGGACAGCTCCTATGGCTACACCTTC. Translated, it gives CASSMDSSYGYTF.

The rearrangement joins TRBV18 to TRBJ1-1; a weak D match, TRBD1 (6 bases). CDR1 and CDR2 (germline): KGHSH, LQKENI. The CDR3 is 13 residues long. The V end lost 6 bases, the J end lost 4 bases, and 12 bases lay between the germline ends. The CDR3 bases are TGTGCCAGCTCTCAGGGGAGTGGCACTGAAGCTTTCTTT. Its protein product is CASSQGSGTEAFF.

CDR3 protein: CASSRATGETQYF. CDR3 DNA sequence: TGTGCCAGCAGCAGGGCGACAGGGGAGACCCAGTACTTC. The gene calls are TRBV21-1 and TRBJ2-5; the table's D call, TRBD1, has no DNA check behind it. TRBV21-1 is described as a pseudogene. The CDR3 contains 13 residues.

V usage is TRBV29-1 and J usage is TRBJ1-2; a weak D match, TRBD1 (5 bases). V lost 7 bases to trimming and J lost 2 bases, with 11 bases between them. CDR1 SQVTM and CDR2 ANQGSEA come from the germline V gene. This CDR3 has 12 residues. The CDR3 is CSAQDKNYGYTF. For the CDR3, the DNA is TGCAGCGCACAGGACAAGAACTATGGCTACACCTTC.

For the CDR3, the DNA is TGTGCCAGCAGCGGAGGCCCGCGAACAGGGAGAAGGAGTAGTTCCGGGGAGCTGTTTTTT. Encoded protein: CASSGGPRTGRRSSSGELFF. The rearrangement joins TRBV9 to TRBJ2-2, with D possibly being TRBD1 (6 bases). From germline, CDR1 is SGDLS and CDR2 YYNGEE. The length of the CDR3 is 20 residues. The germline V and J ends were trimmed by 3 bases and 6 bases, with 30 bases remaining between them.

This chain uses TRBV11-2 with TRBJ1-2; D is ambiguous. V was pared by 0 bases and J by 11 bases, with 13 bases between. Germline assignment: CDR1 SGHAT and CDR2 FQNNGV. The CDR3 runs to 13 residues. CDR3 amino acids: CASSLEGHTVYTF. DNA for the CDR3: TGTGCCAGCAGCTTAGAGGGCCACACCGTTTACACCTTC.

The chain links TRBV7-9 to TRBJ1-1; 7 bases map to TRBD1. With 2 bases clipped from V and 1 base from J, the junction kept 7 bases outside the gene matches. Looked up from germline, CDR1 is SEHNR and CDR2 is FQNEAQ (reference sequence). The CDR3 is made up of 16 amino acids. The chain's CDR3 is CASSLNRGPGNTEAFF. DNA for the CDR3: TGTGCCAGCAGCTTAAATAGGGGGCCGGGGAACACTGAAGCTTTCTTT.

DNA for the CDR3: TGTGCCAGTAGTATAGGACAGGGAGTCTCCTACGAGCAGTACTTC. This translates into CASSIGQGVSYEQYF. The V and J genes are TRBV19 and TRBJ2-7, with TRBD1 identical over 7 bases. Unmatched junction bases numbered 3, after V lost 1 base and J lost 0 bases. Germline V gives CDR1 LNHDA, CDR2 SQIVND (reference sequence). The CDR3 totals 15 residues. The full variable domain, rest sourced from reference TRBV19 and TRBJ2-7, is DGGITQSPKYLFRKEGQNVTLSCEQNLNHDAMYWYRQDPGQGLRLIYYSQIVNDFQKGDIAEGYSVSREKKESFPLTVTSAQKNPTAFYLCASSIGQGVSYEQYFGPGTRLTVT.

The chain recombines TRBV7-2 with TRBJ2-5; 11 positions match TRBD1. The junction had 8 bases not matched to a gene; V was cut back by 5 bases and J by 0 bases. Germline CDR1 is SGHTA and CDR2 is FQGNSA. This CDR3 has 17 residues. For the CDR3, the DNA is TGTGCCAGCAGCCCCTGGACAGGGGGCGGGTACCAAGAGACCCAGTACTTC. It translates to CASSPWTGGGYQETQYF.

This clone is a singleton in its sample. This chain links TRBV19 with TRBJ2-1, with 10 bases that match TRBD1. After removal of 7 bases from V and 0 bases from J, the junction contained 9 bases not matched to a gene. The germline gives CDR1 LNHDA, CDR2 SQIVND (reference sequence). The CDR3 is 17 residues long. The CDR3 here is CASTARDRGSSYNEQFF. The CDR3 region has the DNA TGTGCCAGTACCGCCCGGGACAGGGGAAGCTCCTACAATGAGCAGTTCTTC.

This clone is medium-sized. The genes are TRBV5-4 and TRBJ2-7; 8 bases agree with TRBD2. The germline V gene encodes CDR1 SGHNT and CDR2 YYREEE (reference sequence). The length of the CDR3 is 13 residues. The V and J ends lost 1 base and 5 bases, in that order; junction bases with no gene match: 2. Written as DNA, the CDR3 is TGTGCCAGCAGCTTGCGGGAGGGGAACGAGCAGTACTTC. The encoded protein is CASSLREGNEQYF.

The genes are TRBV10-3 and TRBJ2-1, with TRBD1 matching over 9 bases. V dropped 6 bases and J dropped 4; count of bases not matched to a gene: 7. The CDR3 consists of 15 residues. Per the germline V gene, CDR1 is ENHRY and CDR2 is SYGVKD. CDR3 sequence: CAIREQGAIYNEQFF. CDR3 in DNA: TGTGCCATCAGAGAACAGGGGGCAATTTACAATGAGCAGTTCTTC.

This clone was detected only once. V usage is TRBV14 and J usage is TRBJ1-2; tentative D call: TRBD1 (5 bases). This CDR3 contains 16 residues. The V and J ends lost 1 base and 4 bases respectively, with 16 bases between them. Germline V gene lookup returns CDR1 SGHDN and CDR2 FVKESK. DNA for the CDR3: TGTGCCAGCAGCCAAGGGCAGGGTTCGGTCTCCTATGGCTACACCTTC. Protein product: CASSQGQGSVSYGYTF.

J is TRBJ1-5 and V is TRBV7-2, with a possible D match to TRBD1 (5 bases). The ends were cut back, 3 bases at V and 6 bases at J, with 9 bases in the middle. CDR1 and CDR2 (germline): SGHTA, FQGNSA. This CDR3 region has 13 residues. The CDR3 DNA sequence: TGTGCCAGCAGCTTTAGGGGCACTCAGCCCCAGCATTTT. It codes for CASSFRGTQPQHF.

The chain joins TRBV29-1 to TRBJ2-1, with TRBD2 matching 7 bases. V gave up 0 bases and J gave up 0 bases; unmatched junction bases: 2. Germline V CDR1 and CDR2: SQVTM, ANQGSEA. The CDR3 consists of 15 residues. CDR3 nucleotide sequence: TGCAGCGTTGAAGAGGTAGCGGGCTCCTACAATGAGCAGTTCTTC. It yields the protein CSVEEVAGSYNEQFF.

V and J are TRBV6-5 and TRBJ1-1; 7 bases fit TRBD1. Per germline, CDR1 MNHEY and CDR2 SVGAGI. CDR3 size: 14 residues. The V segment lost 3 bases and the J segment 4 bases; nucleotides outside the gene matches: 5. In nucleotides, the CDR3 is TGTGCCAGCAGTTATTACAGGGGTTCCACTGAAGCTTTCTTT. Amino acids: CASSYYRGSTEAFF.